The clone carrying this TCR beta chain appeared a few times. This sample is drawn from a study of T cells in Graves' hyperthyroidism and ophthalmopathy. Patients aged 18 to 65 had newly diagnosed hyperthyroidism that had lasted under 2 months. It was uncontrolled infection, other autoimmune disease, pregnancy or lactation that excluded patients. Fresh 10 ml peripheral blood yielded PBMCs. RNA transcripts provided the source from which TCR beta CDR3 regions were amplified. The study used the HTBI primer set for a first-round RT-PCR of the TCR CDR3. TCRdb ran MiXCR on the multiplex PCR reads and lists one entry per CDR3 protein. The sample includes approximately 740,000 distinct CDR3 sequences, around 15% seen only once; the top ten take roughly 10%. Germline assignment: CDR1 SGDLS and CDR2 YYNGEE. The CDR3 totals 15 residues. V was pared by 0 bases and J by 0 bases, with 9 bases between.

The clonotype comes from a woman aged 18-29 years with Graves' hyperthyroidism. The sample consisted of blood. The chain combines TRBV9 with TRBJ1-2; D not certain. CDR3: CASSVGASPNYGYTF. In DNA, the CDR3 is TGTGCCAGCAGCGTAGGGGCCAGCCCTAACTATGGCTACACCTTC.